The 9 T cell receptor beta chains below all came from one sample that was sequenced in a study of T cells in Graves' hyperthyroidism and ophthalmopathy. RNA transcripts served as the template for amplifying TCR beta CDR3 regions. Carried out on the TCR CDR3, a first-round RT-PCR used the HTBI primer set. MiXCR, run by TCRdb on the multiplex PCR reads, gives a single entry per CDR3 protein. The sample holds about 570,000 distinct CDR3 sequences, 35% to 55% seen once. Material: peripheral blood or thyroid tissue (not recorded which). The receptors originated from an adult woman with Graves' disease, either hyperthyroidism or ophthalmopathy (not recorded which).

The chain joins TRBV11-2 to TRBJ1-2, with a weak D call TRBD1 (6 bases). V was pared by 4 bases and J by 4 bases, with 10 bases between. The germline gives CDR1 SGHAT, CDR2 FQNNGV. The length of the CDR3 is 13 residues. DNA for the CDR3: TGTGCCAGCAGCTCCCTCAGGGGCTATGGCTACACCTTC. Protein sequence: CASSSLRGYGYTF.

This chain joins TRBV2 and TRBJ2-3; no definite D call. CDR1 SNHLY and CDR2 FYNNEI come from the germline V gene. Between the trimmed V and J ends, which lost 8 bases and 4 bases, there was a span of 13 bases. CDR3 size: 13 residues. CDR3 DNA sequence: TGTGCCAGCCGGCTCTCTTTCTCAGATACGCAGTATTTT. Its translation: CASRLSFSDTQYF.

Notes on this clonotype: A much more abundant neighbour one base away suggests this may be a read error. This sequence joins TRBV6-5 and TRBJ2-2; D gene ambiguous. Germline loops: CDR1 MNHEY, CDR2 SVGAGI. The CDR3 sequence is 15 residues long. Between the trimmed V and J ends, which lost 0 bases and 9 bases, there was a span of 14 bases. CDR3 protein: CASSYSLGLARELFF. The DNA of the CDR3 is TGTGCCAGCAGTTACTCTTTGGGTCTTGCCAGGGAGCTGTTTTTT.

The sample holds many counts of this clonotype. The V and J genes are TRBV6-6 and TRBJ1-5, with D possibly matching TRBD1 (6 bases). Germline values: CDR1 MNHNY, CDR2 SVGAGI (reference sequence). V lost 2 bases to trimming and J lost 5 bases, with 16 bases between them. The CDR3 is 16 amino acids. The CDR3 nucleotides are TGTGCCAGCAGTTACCTCGGACAGTCTATCGATCAGCCCCAGCATTTT. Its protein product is CASSYLGQSIDQPQHF.

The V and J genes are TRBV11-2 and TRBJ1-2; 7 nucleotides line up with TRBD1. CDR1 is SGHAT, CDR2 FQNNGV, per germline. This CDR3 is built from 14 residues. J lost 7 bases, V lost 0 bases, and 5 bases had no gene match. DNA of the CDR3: TGTGCCAGCAGCTTAGATACAGGGGAGGCTGGCTACACCTTC. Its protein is CASSLDTGEAGYTF.

The CDR3 DNA reads TGTGCCAGCAGCCCCCCCGGGACAGCACGTTCACCCCTCCACTTT. This encodes CASSPPGTARSPLHF. The rearrangement uses TRBV7-2 and TRBJ1-6; TRBD1 agrees at 7 bases. The V and J ends lost 5 bases and 9 bases, in that order; junction bases with no gene match: 10. This CDR3 spans 15 amino acids. Germline V gene lookup returns CDR1 SGHTA and CDR2 FQGNSA.

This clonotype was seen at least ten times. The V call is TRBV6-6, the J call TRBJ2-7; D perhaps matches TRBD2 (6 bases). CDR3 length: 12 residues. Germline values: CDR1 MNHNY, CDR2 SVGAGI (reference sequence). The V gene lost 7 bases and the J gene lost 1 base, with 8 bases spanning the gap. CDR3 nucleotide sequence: TGTGCCAGCAAGGCGGGGTCCTACGAGCAGTACTTC. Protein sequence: CASKAGSYEQYF.

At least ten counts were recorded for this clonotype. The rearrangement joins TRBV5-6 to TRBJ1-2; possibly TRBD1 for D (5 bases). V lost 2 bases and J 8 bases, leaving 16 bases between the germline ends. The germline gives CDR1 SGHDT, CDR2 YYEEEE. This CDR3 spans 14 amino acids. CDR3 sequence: CASSFRGGDRGYTF. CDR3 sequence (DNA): TGTGCCAGCAGCTTTCGAGGAGGGGATCGGGGCTACACCTTC.

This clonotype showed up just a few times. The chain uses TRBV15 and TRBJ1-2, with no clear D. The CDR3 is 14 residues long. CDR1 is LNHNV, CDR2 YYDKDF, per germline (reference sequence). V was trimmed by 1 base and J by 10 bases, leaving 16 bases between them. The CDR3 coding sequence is TGTGCCACCAGCAGAGGTTGGCCCGACCCCGTCTACACCTTC. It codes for CATSRGWPDPVYTF.